What follows is one T cell receptor beta chain and its context. The source of the sample is a study of control samples from healthy donors and cancer patients. The repertoire was sequenced with immunoSEQ multiplex PCR; TCRdb's copy has only in-frame clones and lacks some. Among roughly 120,000 clones, about 88% were seen once, and the ten largest hold about 3.4%. Germline CDR1 and CDR2: MNHNY and SVGAGI (reference sequence). Trimming left V 5 bases short and J 1 base short, with 7 bases between. The CDR3 covers 13 residues. This TCR was recovered from a man between 50 and 59 years old in good health. The chain links TRBV6-6 to TRBJ2-3, with D uncertain. The source material was blood. In DNA form, the CDR3 reads TGTGCCAGCAGTCACCTCGGCACAGATACGCAGTATTTT. Translating gives CASSHLGTDTQYF.